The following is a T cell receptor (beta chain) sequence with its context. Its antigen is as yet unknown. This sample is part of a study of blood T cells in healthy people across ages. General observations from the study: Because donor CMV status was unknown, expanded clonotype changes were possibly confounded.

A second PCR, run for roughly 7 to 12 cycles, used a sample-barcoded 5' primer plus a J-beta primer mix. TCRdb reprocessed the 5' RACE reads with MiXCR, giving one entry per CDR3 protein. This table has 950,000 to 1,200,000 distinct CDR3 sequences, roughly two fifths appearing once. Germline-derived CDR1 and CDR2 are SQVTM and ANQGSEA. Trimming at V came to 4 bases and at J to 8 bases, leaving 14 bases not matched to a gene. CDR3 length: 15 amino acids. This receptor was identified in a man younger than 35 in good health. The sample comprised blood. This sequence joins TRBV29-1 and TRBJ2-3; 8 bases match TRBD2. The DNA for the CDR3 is TGCAGCGTTGTTGACCGCGGGGGGACAATTTTTACGCAGTATTTT. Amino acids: CSVVDRGGTIFTQYF.